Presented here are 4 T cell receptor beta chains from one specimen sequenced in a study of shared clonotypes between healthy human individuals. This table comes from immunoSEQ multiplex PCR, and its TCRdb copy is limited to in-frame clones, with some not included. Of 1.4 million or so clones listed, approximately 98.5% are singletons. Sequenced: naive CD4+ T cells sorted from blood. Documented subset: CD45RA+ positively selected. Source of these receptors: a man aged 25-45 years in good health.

CDR3 nucleotides: TGTGCCAGCAGCAAGAGCGGGGAAACTTACAATGAGCAGTTCTTC. As protein: CASSKSGETYNEQFF. The chain couples TRBV9 to TRBJ2-1; TRBD2 agrees at 7 bases. The V gene's germline CDR1 is SGDLS and CDR2 YYNGEE. V dropped 4 bases and J dropped 4; count of bases not matched to a gene: 8. The CDR3 is 15 amino acids.

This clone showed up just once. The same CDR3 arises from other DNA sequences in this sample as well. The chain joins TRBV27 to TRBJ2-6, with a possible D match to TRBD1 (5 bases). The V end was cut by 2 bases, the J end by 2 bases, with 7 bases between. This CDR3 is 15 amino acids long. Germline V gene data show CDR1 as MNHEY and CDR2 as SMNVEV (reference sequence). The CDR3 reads CASSLQGAGANVLTF. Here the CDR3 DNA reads TGTGCCAGCAGTTTACAAGGGGCTGGGGCCAACGTCCTGACTTTC.

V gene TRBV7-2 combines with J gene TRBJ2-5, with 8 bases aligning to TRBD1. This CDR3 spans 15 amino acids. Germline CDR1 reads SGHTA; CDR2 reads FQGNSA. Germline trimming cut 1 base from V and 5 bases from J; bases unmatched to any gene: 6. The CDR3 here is CASSLGRGRGETQYF. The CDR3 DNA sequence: TGTGCCAGCAGCTTAGGCAGGGGGCGTGGGGAGACCCAGTACTTC.

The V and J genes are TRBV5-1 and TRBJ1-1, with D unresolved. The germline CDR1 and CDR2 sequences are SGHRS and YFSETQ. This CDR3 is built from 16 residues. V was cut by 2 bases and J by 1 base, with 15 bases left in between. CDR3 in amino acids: CASSFLQARRNTEAFF. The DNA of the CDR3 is TGCGCCAGCAGCTTCCTTCAGGCGCGGCGGAACACTGAAGCTTTCTTT.